Listed below are T cell receptor beta chains from one sample, sequenced in a study of CD8+CD57+ T cells in acquired aplastic anemia. TCRdb ran MiXCR on the reads and lists one entry per CDR3 protein. The table has 150,000 to 200,000 distinct CDR3 sequences, approximately 45% seen once. Sequencing was carried out using sorted CD4+, CD8+, or CD8+CD57+ T cells (not recorded which) from PBMCs. All receptors come from a human donor in good health. The conserved cysteine and the conserved F or W are not part of the CDR3 here. Each record gives: CDR3 length, J gene, V gene, CDR3 protein.

cdr3_length: 10; j_call: TRBJ1-2; v_call: TRBV7-2; cdr3_aa: ASSPFAEAYT
cdr3_length: 15; j_call: TRBJ2-7; v_call: TRBV11-2; cdr3_aa: ASSLRPSHKPSYEQY
cdr3_length: 11; j_call: TRBJ2-1; v_call: TRBV7-3; cdr3_aa: ASSLRVANEQF
cdr3_length: 9; j_call: TRBJ1-2; v_call: TRBV25-1; cdr3_aa: ASSLNYGYT
cdr3_length: 16; j_call: TRBJ1-3; v_call: TRBV11-1; cdr3_aa: ASSLVIGERSGGNTIY
cdr3_length: 12; j_call: TRBJ2-7; v_call: TRBV24-1; cdr3_aa: ATSDPPGGARQY
cdr3_length: 15; j_call: TRBJ2-1; v_call: TRBV11-2; cdr3_aa: ASSKLAGGSGRNEQF
cdr3_length: 11; j_call: TRBJ1-1; v_call: TRBV29-1; cdr3_aa: SVCGRMSTGAF
cdr3_length: 11; j_call: TRBJ1-5; v_call: TRBV20-1; cdr3_aa: SASGTPDQPQH
cdr3_length: 12; j_call: TRBJ2-6; v_call: TRBV19; cdr3_aa: ASSSGQAANVLT
cdr3_length: 13; j_call: TRBJ1-5; v_call: TRBV7-9; cdr3_aa: ASSPTGVSNQPQH
cdr3_length: 12; j_call: TRBJ2-1; v_call: TRBV6-5; cdr3_aa: ASSYVRAYNEQF
cdr3_length: 13; j_call: TRBJ1-5; v_call: TRBV3-1; cdr3_aa: ASSPRGGNSQPPH
cdr3_length: 13; j_call: TRBJ2-3; v_call: TRBV29-1; cdr3_aa: SVERAGVPTDTQY
cdr3_length: 12; j_call: TRBJ2-6; v_call: TRBV5-4; cdr3_aa: ASSDRSGANVLT
cdr3_length: 12; j_call: TRBJ2-7; v_call: TRBV5-4; cdr3_aa: ASSSGQGENEQY
cdr3_length: 12; j_call: TRBJ2-2; v_call: TRBV2; cdr3_aa: ASSEGGPPGELF
cdr3_length: 12; j_call: TRBJ1-2; v_call: TRBV7-9; cdr3_aa: ASSLVGVMDGYT
cdr3_length: 11; j_call: TRBJ2-1; v_call: TRBV20-1; cdr3_aa: SARDSTDNEQF
cdr3_length: 15; j_call: TRBJ2-4; v_call: TRBV20-1; cdr3_aa: SARDPSGSGAKNIQY
cdr3_length: 11; j_call: TRBJ1-1; v_call: TRBV28; cdr3_aa: ASSISLNTEAS
cdr3_length: 12; j_call: TRBJ1-5; v_call: TRBV19; cdr3_aa: ASSLRGENQPQH
cdr3_length: 13; j_call: TRBJ2-5; v_call: TRBV29-1; cdr3_aa: SVDLGQGRFETQY
cdr3_length: 12; j_call: TRBJ2-1; v_call: TRBV11-1; cdr3_aa: ASSLVAGGNEQF
cdr3_length: 11; j_call: TRBJ1-2; v_call: TRBV2; cdr3_aa: ASSVQDSYGYT
cdr3_length: 13; j_call: TRBJ1-2; v_call: TRBV6-2/TRBV6-3; cdr3_aa: ASTELGAPNYGYT
cdr3_length: 12; j_call: TRBJ2-1; v_call: TRBV6-1; cdr3_aa: ASSDRQGLGEQF
cdr3_length: 13; j_call: NA; v_call: TRBV20-1; cdr3_aa: SARDTVRGPYEQF
cdr3_length: 14; j_call: TRBJ2-2; v_call: TRBV20-1; cdr3_aa: SAPDSMKGETGELF
cdr3_length: 12; j_call: TRBJ2-1; v_call: TRBV2; cdr3_aa: ASRLPSGYNEQF
cdr3_length: 12; j_call: TRBJ1-1; v_call: TRBV20-1; cdr3_aa: SASYQAPLGEAF
cdr3_length: 11; j_call: TRBJ2-5; v_call: TRBV7-3; cdr3_aa: ASSYGYQETQY
cdr3_length: 11; j_call: TRBJ1-1; v_call: TRBV7-9; cdr3_aa: ASSLGTYTEAF
cdr3_length: 8; j_call: TRBJ2-3; v_call: TRBV20-1; cdr3_aa: SAKTDTQY
cdr3_length: 10; j_call: TRBJ1-4; v_call: TRBV15; cdr3_aa: ATSGTIEKLF
cdr3_length: 12; j_call: TRBJ2-1; v_call: TRBV7-6; cdr3_aa: ASSLGSGQNEQF
cdr3_length: 10; j_call: TRBJ2-1; v_call: TRBV7-9; cdr3_aa: ASSYRYNEQF
cdr3_length: 13; j_call: TRBJ1-2; v_call: TRBV19; cdr3_aa: ASIRPGQGHYGYT
cdr3_length: 10; j_call: TRBJ1-1; v_call: TRBV29-1; cdr3_aa: SVGWGGGEAF
cdr3_length: 12; j_call: TRBJ2-3; v_call: TRBV24-1; cdr3_aa: ASSYRLLSDTQY
cdr3_length: 14; j_call: TRBJ1-5; v_call: TRBV6-2/TRBV6-3; cdr3_aa: ASTNNRRFGNQPQH
cdr3_length: 12; j_call: TRBJ2-5; v_call: TRBV5-1; cdr3_aa: ASSLVSGEETQY
cdr3_length: 9; j_call: TRBJ1-1; v_call: TRBV10-3; cdr3_aa: AISRDREAF
cdr3_length: 13; j_call: TRBJ2-6; v_call: TRBV5-1; cdr3_aa: ASSFSVSGANVLT
cdr3_length: 13; j_call: TRBJ2-2; v_call: TRBV19; cdr3_aa: ASKKAVGNTGELF
cdr3_length: 10; j_call: TRBJ2-1; v_call: TRBV12-3/TRBV12-4; cdr3_aa: ASSLVSNEQS
cdr3_length: 12; j_call: TRBJ2-5; v_call: TRBV24-1; cdr3_aa: ATSEIGGGETQY
cdr3_length: 10; j_call: TRBJ2-3; v_call: TRBV12-3/TRBV12-4; cdr3_aa: ASTLGTAQPY
cdr3_length: 13; j_call: TRBJ2-7; v_call: TRBV5-1; cdr3_aa: ASSLTGAKQGEQY
cdr3_length: 10; j_call: TRBJ2-1; v_call: TRBV7-2; cdr3_aa: ASSKRYNEQF
cdr3_length: 11; j_call: TRBJ2-1; v_call: TRBV10-3; cdr3_aa: AISQDRANEQF
cdr3_length: 13; j_call: TRBJ1-6; v_call: TRBV7-2; cdr3_aa: ASSPTGGENSPLH
cdr3_length: 10; j_call: TRBJ2-7; v_call: TRBV10-3; cdr3_aa: AISESYYEQY
cdr3_length: 12; j_call: TRBJ2-5; v_call: TRBV5-1; cdr3_aa: ASSIGVVGETQY